Shown below are 17 T cell receptor beta chains from a single sample sequenced in a study of read filtering for tumor transcriptome and immune sequencing. Molecular barcoded adaptors covering alpha/delta and beta/gamma chains were used on roughly 370 ng RNA. TCRdb re-called the reads with MiXCR, one entry per CDR3 protein. The sample consists of about 61,000 distinct CDR3 sequences, around 21% of them appearing once. The sample taken for sequencing was a population of CD138-negative cells sorted from bone marrow. The origin of the receptors is a donor aged 40 or over with multiple myeloma.

This clonotype occurred many times. The chain employs TRBV5-1 and TRBJ2-5; D remains unclear. The CDR3 consists of 15 residues. Germline V gene data show CDR1 as SGHRS and CDR2 as YFSETQ. Trimming took off 0 bases at V and 2 bases at J, with 11 bases between the two ends. DNA of the CDR3: TGCGCCAGCAGCTTGGACCTCCGGGTTCAAGAGACCCAGTACTTC. Its protein is CASSLDLRVQETQYF.

This clonotype was observed at least ten times. CDR3 residues: CASSQDPLSQAFF. The CDR3 nucleotides read TGTGCCAGCAGCCAAGATCCCCTATCCCAAGCTTTCTTT. The chain joins TRBV14 to TRBJ1-1; D is uncertain. The length of the CDR3 is 13 residues. Germline V gives CDR1 SGHDN, CDR2 FVKESK. The germline V and J ends were trimmed by 0 bases and 9 bases, with 11 bases remaining between them.

The sample holds many counts of this clonotype. This chain connects TRBV9 to TRBJ2-7; the D is unclear. CDR1 is SGDLS and CDR2 is YYNGEE in the germline V gene. The CDR3 length is 13 residues. With 6 bases removed from V and 7 bases from J, the gap between germline ends came to 17 bases. CDR3 sequence (DNA): TGTGCCAGCACTTTAGGCCAGTACGGGGAGCAGTACTTC. Translation gives CASTLGQYGEQYF.

About this clonotype itself: A read error may explain this, as a much larger clone is one base away. This rearrangement joins TRBV15 to TRBJ1-4; D unclear. CDR3 size: 12 residues. CDR1 and CDR2 from the germline V gene are LNHNV and YYDKDF (reference sequence). The V gene lost 5 bases and the J gene lost 8 bases, with 9 bases spanning the gap. The CDR3 reads CATSLQGEKLFF. CDR3 coding DNA: TGTGCCACCAGCCTTCAAGGGGAAAAACTGTTTTTT.

This clonotype showed up just a few times. The V gene is TRBV15, the J gene TRBJ2-3; perhaps TRBD2 as D (6 bases). CDR3 length equals 16 residues. Germline CDR1 and CDR2: LNHNV and YYDKDF (reference sequence). The ends were cut back, 0 bases at V and 3 bases at J, with 13 bases in the middle. The CDR3 loop is CATSRDSGVGTDTQYF. CDR3 sequence (DNA): TGTGCCACCAGCAGAGATTCGGGAGTCGGTACAGATACGCAGTATTTT.

As to this clonotype: One end of the junction varies from germline; a read error may be responsible. The rearrangement uses TRBV11-3 and TRBJ2-1, with 12 bases aligning to TRBD2. Looked up from germline, CDR1 is SGHNT and CDR2 is YENEEA. The CDR3 spans 19 residues. This CDR3 is CASSLDHLGLAGRCNGQFF. The CDR3 region has the DNA TGTGCCAGCAGCTTAGATCACCTCGGACTAGCGGGAAGGTGCAATGGGCAGTTCTTC.

This clonotype was observed once. At one boundary the junction diverges from the germline segment, which might be a read error. This chain joins TRBV9 and TRBJ2-1, with D uncertain. The CDR3 runs 13 residues. Per the germline V gene, CDR1 is SGDLS and CDR2 is YYNGEE. CDR3 DNA sequence: TGTGACAGCAGCACTGTGGGCGATACTGAGCAGTTCTTC. The encoded protein is CDSSTVGDTEQFF.

There are many counts of this clonotype. The rearrangement links TRBV19 to TRBJ2-1, with TRBD2 matching 9 bases. Germline V lookup: CDR1 LNHDA, CDR2 SQIVND (reference sequence). The trim removed 3 bases at V and 4 bases at J, leaving 4 bases unmatched. The CDR3 spans 15 residues. The CDR3 nucleotides are TGTGCCAGTAGTATCCGTAGCGGGAGTTACAATGAGCAGTTCTTC. This translates into CASSIRSGSYNEQFF.

This clonotype has a count of ten or more. The chain links TRBV12-3 or TRBV12-4 to TRBJ2-2, with D perhaps matching TRBD1 (6 bases). The CDR3 has 15 amino acids. Trimming removed 7 bases at V and 2 bases at J, with 14 bases between. The CDR3 coding sequence is TGTGCCAGCACCCAAACAGGGCCCAACACCGGGGAGCTGTTTTTT. The encoded protein is CASTQTGPNTGELFF.

This clonotype was observed at least ten times. This chain joins TRBV7-2 and TRBJ2-1, with a tentative D call TRBD2 (5 bases). CDR1 and CDR2 (germline): SGHTA, FQGNSA. The CDR3 covers 15 residues. Trimming shortened V by 1 base and J by 1 base, and 8 bases separated the two germline ends. CDR3 nucleotide sequence: TGTGCCAGCAGCTTAGTTGCGGGTTCCTACAATGAGCAGTTCTTC. Translated, it gives CASSLVAGSYNEQFF.

This rearrangement joins TRBV15 to TRBJ1-5; D gene uncertain. Trimming removed 0 bases at V and 6 bases at J, with 6 bases between. The V gene's germline CDR1 is LNHNV and CDR2 YYDKDF (reference sequence). CDR3 size: 13 residues. The CDR3 nucleotides are TGTGCCACCAGCAGAGATCCCACTCAGCCCCAGCATTTT. Translated: CATSRDPTQPQHF.

At least ten counts were recorded for this clonotype. V and J are TRBV20-1 and TRBJ2-1; 10 bases align to TRBD2. This CDR3 has 16 amino acids. Trimming took 5 bases from V and 4 from J; bases not matched to a gene: 11. The germline gives CDR1 DFQATT, CDR2 SNEGSKA (reference sequence). The CDR3 bases are TGCAGTGCTTTCTCGACTAGCGGGTCGGGGTACAATGAGCAGTTCTTC. Translated, it gives CSAFSTSGSGYNEQFF.

There are many counts of this clonotype. This chain uses TRBV20-1 with TRBJ2-5; no firm D call. The CDR3 extends over 12 amino acids. Germline values: CDR1 DFQATT, CDR2 SNEGSKA (reference sequence). Trimming took 2 bases from V and 2 from J, leaving 6 bases between them. The CDR3 DNA reads TGCAGTGCTAGACAGAATCAAGAGACCCAGTACTTC. Its protein is CSARQNQETQYF.

A few counts support this clonotype. The V call is TRBV3-1, the J call TRBJ1-5; 8 nucleotides match TRBD1. With 4 bases clipped from V and 5 bases from J, the junction kept 4 bases outside the gene matches. The CDR3 contains 14 residues. Germline loops: CDR1 LGHDT, CDR2 YNNKEL (reference sequence). CDR3 sequence (DNA): TGTGCCAGCAGCCTACAGGGGGGGTATCAGCCCCAGCATTTT. This translates into CASSLQGGYQPQHF.

Note on this clonotype: The junction departs from the called germline gene at one end, perhaps through a read error. The chain joins TRBV12-3 or TRBV12-4 to TRBJ1-4; D may be TRBD1 (5 bases). The CDR3 has 14 amino acids. This CDR3 is CASSVGGGNEKLFF. For the CDR3, the DNA is TGCGCCAGCAGTGTGGGGGGGGGTAATGAAAAACTGTTTTTT.

This clonotype came up many times. The chain is built from TRBV29-1 and TRBJ2-1; 9 bases are shared with TRBD2. Germline CDR1 reads SQVTM; CDR2 reads ANQGSEA. The trim removed 5 bases at V and 15 bases at J, leaving 11 bases unmatched. The CDR3 runs 12 residues. In DNA form, the CDR3 reads TGCAGCGTTCTCTCTAGCGGGGAGCTCCTGTTCTTC. Translating it yields CSVLSSGELLFF.

The rearrangement links TRBV24-1 to TRBJ1-5; D is unclear. From germline, CDR1 is KGHDR and CDR2 SFDVKD. With 4 bases removed from V and 4 bases from J, the gap between germline ends came to 7 bases. The CDR3 consists of 13 residues. This CDR3 is CATSEDGNQPQHF. CDR3 bases: TGTGCCACCAGTGAGGACGGTAATCAGCCCCAGCATTTT.